The 14 T cell receptor beta chains listed next were all sequenced from one sample in a study of blood T cell repertoires in COVID-19. Sequenced by immunoSEQ multiplex PCR; TCRdb stores in-frame clones only, minus some. The sample lists fewer than 65,000 clones, roughly 85% occurring once. The sample was peripheral blood. Every receptor here comes from a man between 65 and 80 years old with acute or convalescent COVID-19.

The rearrangement uses TRBV5-1 and TRBJ2-3, with D perhaps TRBD1 (6 bases). Trimming left V 0 bases short and J 3 bases short, with 17 bases between. The CDR3 totals 17 residues. Germline V lookup: CDR1 SGHRS, CDR2 YFSETQ. The CDR3 sequence is CASSLASTGPGTDTQYF. The CDR3 DNA reads TGCGCCAGCAGCTTGGCCTCTACAGGGCCGGGGACAGATACGCAGTATTTT.

The V gene is TRBV7-3, the J gene TRBJ2-6; D remains ambiguous. Trimming stripped 3 bases from V and 4 bases from J, with 13 bases between. Germline V gene data show CDR1 as SGHTA and CDR2 as FQGTGA. The CDR3 has 16 residues. Written as DNA, the CDR3 is TGTGCCAGCAGCTTCGCCATATCGGAGGGGGCCAACGTCCTGACTTTC. It translates to CASSFAISEGANVLTF.

This chain uses TRBV6-5 with TRBJ2-5, with D possibly TRBD2 on 5 matching bases. CDR3 length: 14 residues. V lost 7 bases to trimming and J lost 5 bases, with 17 bases between them. Germline values: CDR1 MNHEY, CDR2 SVGAGI. The CDR3 is CASTLMGSAETQYF. DNA for the CDR3: TGTGCCAGCACCCTCATGGGGAGTGCGGAGACCCAGTACTTC.

The chain links TRBV10-2 to TRBJ2-1; D might be TRBD1 (6 bases). The ends were cut back, 10 bases at V and 3 bases at J, with 13 bases in the middle. Germline lookup yields CDR1 WSHSY and CDR2 SAAADI. This CDR3 region has 13 residues. The CDR3 DNA follows: TGCGCCAACAGGGACACAAACTACAATGAGCAGTTCTTC. It specifies CANRDTNYNEQFF.

The chain carries TRBV9 and TRBJ2-6; perhaps TRBD1 as D (5 bases). Germline lookup yields CDR1 SGDLS and CDR2 YYNGEE. The CDR3 is made up of 19 amino acids. Trimming stripped 3 bases from V and 0 bases from J, with 19 bases between. The CDR3 reads CASSEPLRGLNSGANVLTF. The CDR3 DNA is TGTGCCAGCAGCGAACCCTTAAGGGGTCTAAACTCTGGGGCCAACGTCCTGACTTTC.

The rearrangement links TRBV5-1 to TRBJ2-5; D might be TRBD2 (6 bases). This CDR3 is built from 13 residues. The germline gives CDR1 SGHRS, CDR2 YFSETQ. The ends were cut back, 3 bases at V and 2 bases at J, with 8 bases in the middle. CDR3 protein: CASSSGLQETQYF. CDR3 nucleotides: TGCGCCAGCAGCTCGGGACTTCAAGAGACCCAGTACTTC.

V usage is TRBV9 and J usage is TRBJ2-5, with TRBD1 as a possible D gene (5 bases). The CDR3 is made up of 16 amino acids. The ends were cut back, 0 bases at V and 5 bases at J, with 17 bases in the middle. Germline V CDR1 and CDR2: SGDLS, YYNGEE. CDR3 DNA: TGTGCCAGCAGCGTAGGGGTAAGGGGCGTGACGGAGACCCAGTACTTC. It yields the protein CASSVGVRGVTETQYF.

This clone is deemed medium-sized (0.01 to 0.1%). J is TRBJ2-1 and V is TRBV7-9; 14 nucleotides agree with TRBD2. Germline assignment: CDR1 SEHNR and CDR2 FQNEAQ (reference sequence). The ends lost 5 bases at V and 8 bases at J; junction bases unmatched: 8. The length of the CDR3 is 16 residues. As DNA, the CDR3 is TGTGCCAGCAGCCCGACTAGCGGGAGGGCTCAAGATGAGCAGTTCTTC. This sequence encodes CASSPTSGRAQDEQFF.

The chain couples TRBV6-5 to TRBJ2-7; 7 positions match TRBD1. The CDR3 has 13 amino acids. With 7 bases clipped from V and 4 bases from J, the junction kept 7 bases outside the gene matches. Germline lookup yields CDR1 MNHEY and CDR2 SVGAGI. The CDR3 spells CASKRQGVYEQYF. The CDR3 DNA follows: TGTGCCAGCAAGAGACAGGGAGTTTACGAGCAGTACTTC.

The chain uses TRBV9 and TRBJ2-5; D may be TRBD1 (6 bases). This CDR3 is 16 amino acids long. Trimming took 3 bases from V and 5 from J, leaving 20 bases between them. In germline, CDR1 is SGDLS, CDR2 YYNGEE. This chain's CDR3 is CASSARGGQSGETQYF. The CDR3 DNA follows: TGTGCCAGCAGCGCTCGTGGGGGCCAAAGTGGGGAGACCCAGTACTTC.

The rearrangement links TRBV4-1 to TRBJ2-7; 14 bases agree with TRBD2. The germline V gene encodes CDR1 MGHRA and CDR2 YSYEKL. The CDR3 has 15 residues. V gave up 3 bases and J gave up 2 bases; unmatched junction bases: 0. The CDR3 loop is CASSQTSGGAYEQYF. The CDR3 DNA sequence: TGCGCCAGCAGCCAGACTAGCGGGGGGGCCTACGAGCAGTACTTC.

CDR3: CAITQTGENTEAFF. In DNA, the CDR3 is TGTGCCATCACCCAGACGGGGGAGAACACTGAAGCTTTCTTT. The J gene is TRBJ1-1, the V gene TRBV10-3, with a weak D call TRBD1 (5 bases). The CDR3 loop spans 14 amino acids. Germline CDR1 ENHRY, CDR2 SYGVKD. The ends were cut back, 7 bases at V and 1 base at J, with 13 bases in the middle.

Only a few counts were recorded for this clone. The CDR3 DNA follows: TGTGCCAGCAGCTCGGACAGGGAGGGGGAAAAACTGTTTTTT. Translated: CASSSDREGEKLFF. The chain uses TRBV7-9 and TRBJ1-4; TRBD1 agrees at 8 bases. Losses at the gene ends were 4 bases for V and 8 bases for J; bases not matched to a gene: 6. The CDR3 runs to 14 residues. Germline V gene sequence: CDR1 SEHNR, CDR2 FQNEAQ (reference sequence).

This chain uses TRBV4-2 with TRBJ2-1, with 10 bases lining up with TRBD2. Germline-derived CDR1 and CDR2 are LGHNA and YNFKEQ. V gave up 0 bases and J gave up 8 bases; unmatched junction bases: 10. This CDR3 comprises 17 residues. The CDR3 bases are TGTGCCAGCAGCCAAGAATTTTCACTAGCGGGATTCGATGAGCAGTTCTTC. It encodes CASSQEFSLAGFDEQFF.